This TCR beta chain stems from a study of blood T cell repertoires in COVID-19. The overall study: Material from acute and convalescent COVID-19 was sourced from the United States, Italy and Spain. PBMCs, B-cell-depleted T cells, or T cells were the source of the cDNA or gDNA that made up the material.

Original processing notes: The assay estimated nucleated cells by amplifying reference gene primers. Data came from immunoSEQ multiplex PCR; TCRdb stores just in-frame clones and leaves some out. The D gene and trimming were derived from the DNA, and the V and J assignments and clone size from that table. The sample shows under 250,000 clones, 65% to 85% of them seen only once. The CDR3 length is 14 residues. The germline V gene encodes CDR1 SNHLY and CDR2 FYNNEI. The ends lost 9 bases at V and 4 bases at J; junction bases unmatched: 6. The source of this sequence is a man aged 50 to 60 with active or convalescent COVID-19. V usage is TRBV2 and J usage is TRBJ2-1, with 10 bases fitting TRBD1. Sequenced: peripheral blood. CDR3 sequence: CASRPGQGYNEQFF. The CDR3 region has the DNA TGTGCCAGTAGGCCGGGACAGGGGTACAATGAGCAGTTCTTC.